Listed below are T cell receptor beta chains from one sample, sequenced in a study of blood T cell repertoires in COVID-19. The table came from immunoSEQ multiplex PCR; TCRdb's copy has only in-frame clones and leaves some out. The sample yields some 340,000 clones, approximately 90% seen once. The sample comprised PBMCs or T cells enriched from blood (not recorded which). The receptors shown here come from a woman aged 25 to 39 who had been exposed to COVID-19. Each CDR3 is given with its conserved first and last residue. A D gene is named only where the DNA matches it firmly. Not every row has a clone size; where given, it reads once, few, many or a size class.

d_call,cdr3_length,j_call,clone_size,v_call,cdr3_aa,cdr3_nt
.,13,TRBJ1-1,.,TRBV6-5,CASSIGGRTEAFF,TGTGCCAGCAGCATCGGGGGTCGTACTGAAGCTTTCTTT
.,17,TRBJ1-1,once,TRBV7-6,CASSLARVRNVNTEAFF,TGTGCCAGCAGCTTAGCCAGGGTGAGGAACGTGAACACTGAAGCTTTCTTT
.,13,TRBJ1-1,once,TRBV24-1,CATSDPWTDEAFF,TGTGCCACCAGTGATCCTTGGACAGATGAAGCTTTCTTT
TRBD1,13,TRBJ2-7,once,TRBV24-1,CAISTGPSYEQYF,TGTGCCATCTCGACAGGGCCCTCCTACGAGCAGTACTTC
TRBD2,16,TRBJ2-2,.,TRBV5-4,CASSLGLAANTGELFF,TGTGCCAGCAGCTTGGGACTAGCGGCTAACACCGGGGAGCTGTTTTTT
TRBD2,15,TRBJ2-1,.,TRBV5-1,CASSLTSGSYNEQFF,TGCGCCAGCAGCTTGACTAGCGGCTCCTACAATGAGCAGTTCTTC
.,13,TRBJ1-5,.,TRBV28,CASSLRGVQPQHF,TGTGCCAGCAGTTTACGGGGGGTTCAGCCCCAGCATTTT
.,13,TRBJ1-1,.,TRBV12-3/TRBV12-4,CASSLLSNTEAFF,TGTGCCAGCAGTCTTCTTTCGAACACTGAAGCTTTCTTT
.,14,TRBJ2-3,once,TRBV7-6,CASSLGAYTDTQYF,TGTGCCAGCAGCCTTGGGGCTTACACAGATACGCAGTATTTT
.,15,TRBJ1-1,.,TRBV4-2,CASSPRQGRNTEAFF,TGTGCCAGCAGCCCACGGCAGGGCCGGAACACTGAAGCTTTCTTT
.,13,TRBJ1-6,few,TRBV9,CASKGSSGSPLHF,TGTGCCAGCAAAGGGAGTTCAGGATCACCCCTCCACTTT
TRBD1,12,TRBJ1-1,.,TRBV3-1/TRBV3-2,CASSLQGAEAFF,TGTGCCAGCAGCCTTCAGGGGGCTGAAGCTTTCTTT
TRBD1,16,TRBJ1-2,.,TRBV9,CASSGHIPGGNHGYTF,TGTGCCAGCAGCGGACACATACCAGGGGGGAATCATGGCTACACCTTC
TRBD1,13,TRBJ2-7,.,TRBV19,CASSTDRSYEQYF,TGTGCCAGTAGCACGGACAGGAGCTACGAGCAGTACTTC
TRBD1,14,TRBJ1-6,.,TRBV19,CASSIDRGRTPLHF,TGTGCCAGTAGTATTGACAGGGGAAGGACACCCCTCCACTTT
.,14,TRBJ1-3,.,TRBV9,CASSLTVSGNTIYF,TGTGCCAGCAGCCTTACAGTCTCTGGAAACACCATATATTTT
.,13,TRBJ2-7,once,TRBV6-1,CASSEYRNYEQYF,TGTGCCAGCAGTGAATACAGGAACTACGAGCAGTACTTC
.,14,TRBJ1-2,.,TRBV7-2,CASSLGTRIYGYTF,TGTGCCAGCAGCTTAGGCACGCGGATCTATGGCTACACCTTC
.,14,TRBJ1-2,.,TRBV7-2,CASSLGGGHYGYTF,TGTGCCAGCAGCCTAGGGGGGGGTCACTATGGCTACACCTTC
TRBD1,15,TRBJ1-2,.,TRBV11-2,CASSYTGTDIYGYTF,TGTGCCAGCAGCTACACCGGGACAGATATTTATGGCTACACCTTC